The source of this T cell receptor (beta chain) is a study of blood T cell repertoires in COVID-19. Looking at the study overall: Both acute and convalescent COVID-19 samples were obtained from the United States, Italy and Spain. PBMCs, B-cell-depleted T cells, or T cells were the source of the cDNA or gDNA that made up the material.

Per the original methods: Estimates of nucleated cell counts were drawn from the amplification of reference gene primers. Sequenced by immunoSEQ multiplex PCR; TCRdb stores in-frame clones only, minus some. D and trimming were read from the DNA, whereas the V and J calls and clone size are those reported in that table. This table holds tens of thousands of clones, 90% found once. Trimming shortened V by 7 bases and J by 4 bases, and 13 bases separated the two germline ends. Germline CDR1 is LNHDA and CDR2 is SQIVND (reference sequence). CDR3 size: 13 residues. The J gene is TRBJ1-1, the V gene TRBV19; the D is unclear. Sequenced sample: peripheral blood. The sequence derives from a man in his fifties or sixties with acute or convalescent COVID-19. The CDR3 DNA sequence: TGTGCCAGTACCGGCGGGATGGGCACTGAAGCTTTCTTT. Translation gives CASTGGMGTEAFF.